The 24 T cell receptor beta chains below come from one sample, sequenced in a study of T cell changes during pregnancy in multiple sclerosis. Some clones are missing from TCRdb's copy, which holds only in-frame ones; the method was immunoSEQ multiplex PCR. In the table there are tens of thousands of clones, 91% of which are singletons. Specimen: peripheral blood, collected in the third trimester of pregnancy. The receptor set was obtained from a female donor in good health, enrolled as a control in a pregnancy study.

The rearrangement uses TRBV6-5 and TRBJ1-1; no reliable D call. CDR3 length equals 13 residues. Germline assignment: CDR1 MNHEY and CDR2 SVGAGI. The germline V and J ends were trimmed by 2 bases and 2 bases, with 6 bases remaining between them. Here the CDR3 reads CASSYASNTEAFF. The CDR3 nucleotides are TGTGCCAGCAGTTACGCGTCAAACACTGAAGCTTTCTTT.

This chain connects TRBV20-1 to TRBJ1-2, with TRBD1 matching over 9 bases. V was clipped by 5 bases and J by 7 bases; unmatched bases: 2. Germline V gene data show CDR1 as DFQATT and CDR2 as SNEGSKA (reference sequence). The CDR3 has 11 residues. CDR3 sequence reads: CSAGDRVGYTF. The CDR3 coding sequence is TGCAGTGCTGGGGACAGGGTTGGCTACACCTTC.

The chain links TRBV11-2 to TRBJ2-5, with D maybe TRBD2 (7 bases). There are 16 residues in the CDR3. The germline CDR1 and CDR2 sequences are SGHAT and FQNNGV. V gave up 7 bases and J gave up 3 bases, with 21 bases separating them. The CDR3 DNA sequence: TGTGCCAGCACCCCTGGGGGCGGGGGCCCCAAAGAGACCCAGTACTTC. Its translation is CASTPGGGGPKETQYF.

The gene calls are TRBV9 and TRBJ2-1; maybe TRBD1 (6 bases). This CDR3 contains 15 residues. Germline V gives CDR1 SGDLS, CDR2 YYNGEE. V lost 5 bases, J lost 4 bases, and 16 bases lay in between. The CDR3 here is CASRKGGGAYNEQFF. The CDR3 DNA reads TGTGCCAGCAGAAAAGGGGGTGGCGCTTACAATGAGCAGTTCTTC.

The CDR3 nucleotides are TGTGCCAGCAGCTCACGACAGGGGAGCACAGATACGCAGTATTTT. This translates into CASSSRQGSTDTQYF. J is TRBJ2-3 and V is TRBV7-9, with 8 positions matching TRBD1. Germline V gives CDR1 SEHNR, CDR2 FQNEAQ (reference sequence). The CDR3 spans 15 residues. V trimming: 4 bases; J trimming: 0 bases; junction bases outside the gene matches: 3.

The gene calls are TRBV11-2 and TRBJ1-4; TRBD1 aligns across 9 bases. The V segment lost 5 bases and the J segment 1 base; nucleotides outside the gene matches: 11. Germline V gene sequence: CDR1 SGHAT, CDR2 FQNNGV. This CDR3 has 18 residues. The CDR3 nucleotides read TGTGCCAGCAGCCCCTTCCCCTTGGACAGGGGAACTAATGAAAAACTGTTTTTT. Translating gives CASSPFPLDRGTNEKLFF.

This chain links TRBV5-1 with TRBJ1-2; D call uncertain. The V gene lost 3 bases and the J gene lost 8 bases, with 14 bases spanning the gap. There are 13 residues in the CDR3. Germline V CDR1 and CDR2: SGHRS, YFSETQ. The CDR3 sequence: CASSYGPEGGYTF. The CDR3 DNA reads TGCGCCAGCAGCTACGGTCCCGAGGGAGGCTACACCTTC.

V is TRBV12-5 and J is TRBJ2-7; D is uncertain. Germline V CDR1 and CDR2: LGHNT, FRNRAP. The CDR3 loop spans 13 amino acids. The V end lost 1 base, the J end lost 5 bases, and 9 bases lay between the germline ends. CDR3 sequence: CASGLGAGHEQYF. The CDR3 bases are TGTGCTAGTGGTTTGGGGGCAGGCCACGAGCAGTACTTC.

This chain uses TRBV6-5 with TRBJ1-5; D remains ambiguous. Germline V gene lookup returns CDR1 MNHEY and CDR2 SVGAGI. This CDR3 is 13 amino acids long. V lost 6 bases, J lost 2 bases, and 8 bases lay in between. CDR3 bases: TGTGCCAGCAGGGTCACGGGCAATCAGCCCCAGCATTTT. Translation: CASRVTGNQPQHF.

The CDR3 sequence is CSVLLAGGFSTDTQYF. The DNA of the CDR3 is TGCAGCGTTCTGCTAGCGGGAGGGTTTAGCACAGATACGCAGTATTTT. This sequence joins TRBV29-1 and TRBJ2-3; 12 bases map to TRBD2. Germline trimming cut 5 bases from V and 0 bases from J; bases unmatched to any gene: 6. Germline V gives CDR1 SQVTM, CDR2 ANQGSEA. This CDR3 contains 16 residues.

V usage is TRBV18 and J usage is TRBJ2-7, with 11 bases fitting TRBD2. The V gene's germline CDR1 is KGHSH and CDR2 LQKENI. CDR3 size: 16 residues. V was clipped by 0 bases and J by 0 bases; unmatched bases: 1. CDR3 bases: TGTGCCAGCTCACCACCGACTAGCGGGGCCTCCTACGAGCAGTACTTC. Translation gives CASSPPTSGASYEQYF. The variable domain in full, with the rest retrieved from reference TRBV18 and TRBJ2-7, is NAGVMQNPRHLVRRRGQEARLRCSPMKGHSHVYWYRQLPEEGLKFMVYLQKENIIDESGMPKERFSAEFPKEGPSILRIQQVVRGDSAAYFCASSPPTSGASYEQYFGPGTRLTVT.

CDR3 region: CASSQDLFGLAGPGEQYF. DNA of the CDR3: TGCGCCAGCAGCCAAGATCTTTTCGGGCTAGCGGGACCCGGGGAGCAGTACTTC. This chain uses TRBV4-1 with TRBJ2-7, with 9 bases fitting TRBD2. The trim removed 0 bases at V and 7 bases at J, leaving 16 bases unmatched. The CDR3 contains 18 residues. Germline values: CDR1 MGHRA, CDR2 YSYEKL.

The genes are TRBV4-1 and TRBJ1-1; 8 nucleotides align to TRBD1. There are 14 residues in the CDR3. V dropped 3 bases and J dropped 4; count of bases not matched to a gene: 4. CDR1 is MGHRA, CDR2 YSYEKL, per germline. This CDR3 reads CASSQTDRATEAFF. For the CDR3, the DNA is TGCGCCAGCAGCCAGACGGACAGGGCCACTGAAGCTTTCTTT.

The chain combines TRBV10-3 with TRBJ2-5; D might be TRBD1 (5 bases). Germline values: CDR1 ENHRY, CDR2 SYGVKD. The CDR3 has 12 residues. V lost 5 bases, J lost 5 bases, and 9 bases lay in between. The CDR3 sequence is CAISQGGETQYF. CDR3 sequence (DNA): TGTGCCATCAGTCAGGGCGGTGAGACCCAGTACTTC.

The V and J genes are TRBV30 and TRBJ2-7, with a tentative D call TRBD1 (6 bases). The germline CDR1 and CDR2 sequences are GTSNPN and SVGIG (reference sequence). The length of the CDR3 is 15 residues. V shed 1 base and J shed 2 bases, with 15 bases lying between them. CDR3 nucleotides: TGTGCCTGGAGTGCCCCAGGGGCGATTACCTACGAGCAGTACTTC. Protein product: CAWSAPGAITYEQYF.

The chain recombines TRBV5-1 with TRBJ1-2, with 7 nucleotides matching TRBD1. CDR1 is SGHRS, CDR2 YFSETQ, per germline. CDR3 size: 12 residues. V lost 4 bases and J lost 6; bases outside the gene matches: 3. The CDR3 protein is CASSPGTDGYTF. The CDR3 region has the DNA TGCGCCAGCAGCCCGGGGACAGATGGCTACACCTTC.

This sequence joins TRBV4-1 and TRBJ2-1; D might be TRBD2 (6 bases). Trimming shortened V by 0 bases and J by 7 bases, and 7 bases separated the two germline ends. CDR1 and CDR2 from the germline V gene are MGHRA and YSYEKL. The CDR3 runs 13 residues. As DNA, the CDR3 is TGCGCCAGCAGCCAAGACGGGGGTAATGAGCAGTTCTTC. Protein: CASSQDGGNEQFF.

J is TRBJ2-2 and V is TRBV7-2, with D unresolved. The V end lost 2 bases, the J end lost 1 base, and 11 bases lay between the germline ends. The CDR3 length is 16 residues. The germline V gene has CDR1 SGHTA and CDR2 FQGNSA. This CDR3 is CASSLIGSGNTGELFF. CDR3 nucleotides: TGTGCCAGCAGCTTAATAGGCTCAGGGAACACCGGGGAGCTGTTTTTT. The full variable domain, with the rest looked up from reference TRBV7-2 and TRBJ2-2, is GAGVSQSPSNKVTEKGKDVELRCDPISGHTALYWYRQSLGQGLEFLIYFQGNSAPDKSGLPSDRFSAERTGGSVSTLTIQRTQQEDSAVYLCASSLIGSGNTGELFFGEGSRLTVL.

The chain recombines TRBV29-1 with TRBJ1-2, with D perhaps matching TRBD1 (6 bases). Trimming removed 4 bases from V and 8 bases from J, with 11 bases in between. The length of the CDR3 is 11 residues. Per germline, CDR1 SQVTM and CDR2 ANQGSEA. The CDR3 bases are TGCAGCGTTGGGGAGGGGGGAGGCTACACCTTC. This codes for CSVGEGGGYTF. The full variable domain, its missing parts supplied by reference TRBV29-1 and TRBJ1-2, is SAVISQKPSRDICQRGTSLTIQCQVDSQVTMMFWYRQQPGQSLTLIATANQGSEATYESGFVIDKFPISRPNLTFSTLTVSNMSPEDSSIYLCSVGEGGGYTFGSGTRLTVV.

The V gene is TRBV29-1, the J gene TRBJ2-4; a possible D gene is TRBD2 (6 bases). Germline V gene sequence: CDR1 SQVTM, CDR2 ANQGSEA. The CDR3 is 14 residues long. V gave up 6 bases and J gave up 8 bases, with 20 bases separating them. CDR3 in amino acids: CSVVLATRGDIQYF. The CDR3 DNA follows: TGCAGCGTCGTACTGGCCACCCGCGGGGACATTCAGTACTTC. Supplemented by reference TRBV29-1 and TRBJ2-4, the full variable domain reads SAVISQKPSRDICQRGTSLTIQCQVDSQVTMMFWYRQQPGQSLTLIATANQGSEATYESGFVIDKFPISRPNLTFSTLTVSNMSPEDSSIYLCSVVLATRGDIQYFGAGTRLSVL.

The chain employs TRBV5-6 and TRBJ2-5; 8 bases align to TRBD2. The CDR3 length is 15 residues. Germline V gene lookup returns CDR1 SGHDT and CDR2 YYEEEE. Unmatched junction bases numbered 6, after V lost 4 bases and J lost 1 base. CDR3 nucleotide sequence: TGTGCCAGCAGCCTGGGACTAGGGGTCCAAGAGACCCAGTACTTC. This sequence encodes CASSLGLGVQETQYF. The full variable domain, in which reference TRBV5-6 and TRBJ2-5 provide the parts outside the CDR3, is DAGVTQSPTHLIKTRGQQVTLRCSPKSGHDTVSWYQQALGQGPQFIFQYYEEEERQRGNFPDRFSGHQFPNYSSELNVNALLLGDSALYLCASSLGLGVQETQYFGPGTRLLVL.

This clone was counted between two and nine times. The chain couples TRBV2 to TRBJ1-2; 8 positions match TRBD1. V lost 4 bases, J lost 4 bases, and 5 bases stayed unmatched. The CDR3 sequence is 14 residues long. Germline lookup yields CDR1 SNHLY and CDR2 FYNNEI. The DNA of the CDR3 is TGTGCCAGCAGTGGGACAGGGACCGTCTATGGCTACACCTTC. Translated, it gives CASSGTGTVYGYTF.

This chain joins TRBV6-5 and TRBJ1-2, with TRBD1 as a possible D gene (6 bases). The CDR3 length is 13 residues. Trimming left V 4 bases short and J 8 bases short, with 14 bases between. Germline CDR1 MNHEY, CDR2 SVGAGI. This chain's CDR3 is CASSSGGHRGYTF. The DNA for the CDR3 is TGTGCCAGCAGTTCGGGGGGACATAGAGGCTACACCTTC.

The rearrangement uses TRBV2 and TRBJ1-3; possibly TRBD1 for D (5 bases). The V end lost 7 bases, the J end lost 4 bases, and 14 bases lay between the germline ends. The CDR3 extends over 14 amino acids. Germline CDR1 is SNHLY and CDR2 is FYNNEI. The CDR3 spells CASTEGRIGNTIYF. Here the CDR3 DNA reads TGTGCCAGCACGGAGGGGCGGATAGGAAACACCATATATTTT.